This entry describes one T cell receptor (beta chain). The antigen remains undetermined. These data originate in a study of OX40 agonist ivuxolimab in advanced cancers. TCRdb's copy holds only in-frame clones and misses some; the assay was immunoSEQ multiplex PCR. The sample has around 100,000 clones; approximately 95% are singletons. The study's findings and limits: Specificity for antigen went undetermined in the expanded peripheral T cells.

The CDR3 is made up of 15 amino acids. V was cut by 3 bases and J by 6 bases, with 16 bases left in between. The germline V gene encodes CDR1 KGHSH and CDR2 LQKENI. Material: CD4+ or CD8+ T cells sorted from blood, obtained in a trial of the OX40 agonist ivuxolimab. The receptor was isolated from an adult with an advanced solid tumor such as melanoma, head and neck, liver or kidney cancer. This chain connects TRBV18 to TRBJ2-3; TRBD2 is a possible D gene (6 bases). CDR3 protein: CASSPTAGLEDTQYF. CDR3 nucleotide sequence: TGTGCCAGCTCACCCACGGCGGGATTAGAGGATACGCAGTATTTT. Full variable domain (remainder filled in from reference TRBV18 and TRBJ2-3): NAGVMQNPRHLVRRRGQEARLRCSPMKGHSHVYWYRQLPEEGLKFMVYLQKENIIDESGMPKERFSAEFPKEGPSILRIQQVVRGDSAAYFCASSPTAGLEDTQYFGPGTRLTVL.